This TCR beta chain comes out of a study of cytomegalovirus exposure and HLA in healthy donors. As regards this clone: Its specificity is not known.

Primers included in the PCR were 60 Vbeta and 13 Jbeta primers. The table came from immunoSEQ multiplex PCR; TCRdb's copy has only in-frame clones and leaves some out. The profile covers a few hundred thousand clones, with 72% appearing a single time and under 2.5% taken by the ten largest. Trimming shortened V by 8 bases and J by 2 bases, and 15 bases separated the two germline ends. Germline loops: CDR1 KGHSH, CDR2 LQKENI. The CDR3 length is 14 residues. General study findings and limits: Several top significant clusters appeared, in a later analysis, to be linked to common viral pathogens. Roughly uniform depth of sequencing across donors was assumed in presence/absence analyses.

Despite likely unrecorded immune exposures, the donors were nominally healthy at the time of sampling. The origin of this receptor is a female donor in good health and CMV-seronegative. Sequenced material: PBMCs. This chain joins TRBV18 and TRBJ1-2; possibly TRBD1 for D (6 bases). As DNA, the CDR3 is TGTGCCAGCCGCTTTCAGGGGTTGAACTATGGCTACACCTTC. Residues: CASRFQGLNYGYTF.